These 18 T cell receptor beta chains came from one sample sequenced in a study of cytomegalovirus exposure and HLA in healthy donors (dated by TCRdb to about 2017). Library preparation used the immunoSEQ multiplex PCR assay. For the multiplex PCR, a mixture combining 60 forward primers for TCR Vbeta segments and 13 reverse primers for TCR Jbeta segments was used. TCRdb carries this immuneACCESS record with in-frame sequences only. Its versions omit some clonotypes, under half of them owing to an unresolved V gene in the studies checked, with the rest unexplained. The sample table shows 120,000 to 150,000 clones, and 68% are seen once. The ten largest make up almost 4.5% of the sample. Sequencing was carried out using PBMCs. The receptors were sampled from a man in his sixties in good health and CMV-seronegative.

Written as DNA, the CDR3 is TGTGCCAGCAGCTTGGCGGGACTAGCGGGAGAAGAGACCCAGTACTTC. Amino acid sequence: CASSLAGLAGEETQYF. The chain employs TRBV5-4 and TRBJ2-5, with 14 bases lining up with TRBD2. Germline assignment: CDR1 SGHNT and CDR2 YYREEE (reference sequence). V lost 0 bases, J lost 3 bases, and 1 base stayed unmatched. CDR3 length equals 16 residues.

The gene calls are TRBV15 and TRBJ1-2; 9 nucleotides align to TRBD1. This CDR3 is built from 14 residues. CDR1 and CDR2 from the germline V gene are LNHNV and YYDKDF (reference sequence). V shed 1 base, J shed 3 bases, and the junction held 0 bases outside the gene matches. CDR3 amino acids: CATSRGTGDYGYTF. In nucleotides, the CDR3 is TGTGCCACCAGCAGAGGGACAGGGGACTATGGCTACACCTTC.

This clone was seen a few times. V and J are TRBV5-6 and TRBJ2-1; TRBD2 matches at 12 bases. The CDR3 contains 15 residues. Germline values: CDR1 SGHDT, CDR2 YYEEEE. Losses at the gene ends were 3 bases for V and 7 bases for J; bases not matched to a gene: 5. CDR3 residues: CASSSSGRAFNEQFF. Written as DNA, the CDR3 is TGTGCCAGCAGCTCTAGCGGGAGGGCCTTTAATGAGCAGTTCTTC.

A few counts support this clone. The chain uses TRBV5-5 and TRBJ2-1; D remains unclear. The CDR3 covers 15 residues. The germline V gene encodes CDR1 SGHKS and CDR2 YYEKEE (reference sequence). Trimming took off 0 bases at V and 0 bases at J, with 7 bases between the two ends. For the CDR3, the DNA is TGTGCCAGCAGCTTGGACCCTAGCTCCTACAATGAGCAGTTCTTC. Translating gives CASSLDPSSYNEQFF. Supplemented by reference TRBV5-5 and TRBJ2-1, the full variable domain reads DAGVTQSPTHLIKTRGQQVTLRCSPISGHKSVSWYQQVLGQGPQFIFQYYEKEERGRGNFPDRFSARQFPNYSSELNVNALLLGDSALYLCASSLDPSSYNEQFFGPGTRLTVL.

V gene TRBV28 combines with J gene TRBJ2-1, with D tentatively TRBD1 (6 bases). Per germline, CDR1 MDHEN and CDR2 SYDVKM. The CDR3 totals 17 residues. V gave up 6 bases and J gave up 8 bases, with 26 bases separating them. Here the CDR3 DNA reads TGTGCCAGCAGCCTCGGACAGCTTCAGACAAGGCTTCATGAGCAGTTCTTC. Its translation is CASSLGQLQTRLHEQFF.

This clone was picked up a small number of times. V is TRBV4-2 and J is TRBJ1-1; no reliable D call. CDR3 length equals 15 residues. Germline V gene lookup returns CDR1 LGHNA and CDR2 YNFKEQ. V was pared by 2 bases and J by 1 base, with 11 bases between. DNA of the CDR3: TGTGCCAGCAGCCAATTGGAGGGAGGGAACACTGAAGCTTTCTTT. Its translation is CASSQLEGGNTEAFF.

This rearrangement joins TRBV5-1 to TRBJ1-4; perhaps TRBD1 as D (6 bases). Germline V gene data show CDR1 as SGHRS and CDR2 as YFSETQ. V lost 4 bases to trimming and J lost 8 bases, with 15 bases between them. The CDR3 contains 14 residues. CDR3 loop: CASSRSGVNEKLFF. The CDR3, as DNA: TGCGCCAGCAGCCGATCAGGGGTAAACGAAAAACTGTTTTTT. The entire variable domain, with the rest obtained from reference TRBV5-1 and TRBJ1-4, is as follows: KAGVTQTPRYLIKTRGQQVTLSCSPISGHRSVSWYQQTPGQGLQFLFEYFSETQRNKGNFPGRFSGRQFSNSRSEMNVSTLELGDSALYLCASSRSGVNEKLFFGSGTQLSVL.

The V and J genes are TRBV5-1 and TRBJ2-7; 8 nucleotides line up with TRBD1. The CDR3 contains 15 residues. Germline V gene sequence: CDR1 SGHRS, CDR2 YFSETQ. V lost 0 bases, J lost 7 bases, and 9 bases stayed unmatched. CDR3 loop: CASSLVLSRDREQYF. The CDR3 bases are TGCGCCAGCAGCTTGGTTCTGTCCCGGGACAGGGAGCAGTACTTC.

V and J are TRBV15 and TRBJ2-7; D unresolved. The CDR3 spans 13 residues. The germline V gene has CDR1 LNHNV and CDR2 YYDKDF (reference sequence). V gave up 5 bases and J gave up 7 bases, with 15 bases separating them. The CDR3: CATSGSTFGEQYF. The CDR3 nucleotides are TGTGCCACCAGCGGTTCGACATTTGGGGAGCAGTACTTC.

The sample holds a few counts of this clone. The chain is built from TRBV30 and TRBJ2-2, with 8 nucleotides matching TRBD2. V was clipped by 3 bases and J by 2 bases; unmatched bases: 5. The CDR3 length is 15 residues. The germline V gene encodes CDR1 GTSNPN and CDR2 SVGIG (reference sequence). The CDR3 protein is CAWRGGRKNTGELFF. The CDR3 region has the DNA TGTGCCTGGAGAGGCGGGAGGAAAAACACCGGGGAGCTGTTTTTT.

The chain uses TRBV19 and TRBJ1-5; D is uncertain. V lost 5 bases, J lost 0 bases, and 8 bases lay in between. CDR3 length: 14 residues. Germline CDR1 and CDR2: LNHDA and SQIVND (reference sequence). CDR3 region: CASSAGYSNQPQHF. CDR3 in DNA: TGTGCCAGTAGTGCCGGGTATAGCAATCAGCCCCAGCATTTT.

The J gene is TRBJ2-3, the V gene TRBV30; the match to TRBD2 covers 7 bases. Trimming at V came to 1 base and at J to 4 bases, leaving 2 bases not matched to a gene. CDR1 and CDR2 from the germline V gene are GTSNPN and SVGIG (reference sequence). The CDR3 totals 13 residues. For the CDR3, the DNA is TGTGCCTGGAGTGGCGGGAGCGCAGATACGCAGTATTTT. Amino acids: CAWSGGSADTQYF.

The chain employs TRBV10-3 and TRBJ1-6; TRBD1 matches 9 bases. CDR3 length equals 15 residues. CDR1 and CDR2 from the germline V gene are ENHRY and SYGVKD. The V segment lost 0 bases and the J segment 7 bases; nucleotides outside the gene matches: 1. The CDR3 DNA reads as TGTGCCATCAGTGAGTCCGGGACAGGGAATTCACCCCTCCACTTT. As protein: CAISESGTGNSPLHF.

In this sample, this clone turned up a few times. The chain employs TRBV6-6 and TRBJ1-1, with D hard to call. Trimming left V 5 bases short and J 4 bases short, with 11 bases between. Germline values: CDR1 MNHNY, CDR2 SVGAGI (reference sequence). The CDR3 is made up of 13 amino acids. The CDR3 DNA reads TGTGCCAGCAGTCTACAGCCGTCCACTGAAGCTTTCTTT. Amino acids: CASSLQPSTEAFF.

This chain uses TRBV2 with TRBJ2-7; D gene unclear. Germline-derived CDR1 and CDR2 are SNHLY and FYNNEI. There are 14 residues in the CDR3. Trimming took 2 bases from V and 0 from J, leaving 8 bases between them. CDR3 in DNA: TGTGCCAGCAGTGAAACAGTTAGCTCCTACGAGCAGTACTTC. Protein product: CASSETVSSYEQYF.

The chain combines TRBV15 with TRBJ2-5; weak D call: TRBD1 (7 bases). Deletions cut 1 base from V and 2 bases from J, with 11 bases between. Germline values: CDR1 LNHNV, CDR2 YYDKDF (reference sequence). The CDR3 has 15 residues. The CDR3 region is CATSRVQGGQETQYF. CDR3 nucleotide sequence: TGTGCCACCAGCAGAGTGCAGGGGGGTCAAGAGACCCAGTACTTC.

This clone turned up a few times. This chain uses TRBV7-9 with TRBJ1-1; D is unresolved. Per the germline V gene, CDR1 is SEHNR and CDR2 is FQNEAQ (reference sequence). V dropped 2 bases and J dropped 4 bases, with 14 bases sitting between them. The CDR3 runs 15 residues. The CDR3 loop reads CASSLFPTPGTEAFF. The CDR3 bases are TGTGCCAGCAGCTTATTTCCCACACCTGGCACTGAAGCTTTCTTT.

This clone was recorded once. This chain joins TRBV6-1 and TRBJ1-1; D ambiguous. Germline CDR1 reads MNHNS; CDR2 reads SASEGT. The CDR3 has 13 amino acids. Between the trimmed V and J ends, which lost 6 bases and 7 bases, there was a span of 15 bases. CDR3 in amino acids: CASRPPGAIEAFF. The DNA of the CDR3 is TGTGCCAGCAGGCCACCGGGTGCCATTGAAGCTTTCTTT.